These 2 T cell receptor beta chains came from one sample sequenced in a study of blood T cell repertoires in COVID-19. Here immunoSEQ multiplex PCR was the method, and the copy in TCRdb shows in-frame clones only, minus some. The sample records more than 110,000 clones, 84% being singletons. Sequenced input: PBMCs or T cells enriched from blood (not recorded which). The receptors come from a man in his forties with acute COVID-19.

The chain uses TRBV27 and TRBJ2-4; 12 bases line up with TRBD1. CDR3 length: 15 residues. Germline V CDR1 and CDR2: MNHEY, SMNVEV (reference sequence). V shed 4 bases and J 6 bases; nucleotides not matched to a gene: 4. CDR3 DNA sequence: TGTGCCAGCAGTTCCGGGACAGGGGGCGCAAACATTCAGTACTTC. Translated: CASSSGTGGANIQYF.

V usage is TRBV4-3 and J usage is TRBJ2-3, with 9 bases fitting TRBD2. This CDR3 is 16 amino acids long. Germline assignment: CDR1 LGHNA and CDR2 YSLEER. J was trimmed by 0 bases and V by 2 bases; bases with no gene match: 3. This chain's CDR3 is CASSQMRGGSTDTQYF. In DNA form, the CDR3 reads TGCGCCAGCAGCCAAATGCGGGGGGGGAGCACAGATACGCAGTATTTT.